This T cell receptor beta chain appears in the sequencing data of a study of beta chain features in type 1 diabetes. Regarding the study as a whole: In these data, an HLA type influence on TCRB rearrangement remained unresolved. All four CD4+ subsets of Type 1 diabetes patients contained TCRB CDR3s that were moderately but significantly shorter.

CDR1 is GTSNPN, CDR2 SVGIG, per germline (reference sequence). V gave up 2 bases and J gave up 3 bases, with 10 bases separating them. This CDR3 spans 13 amino acids. A remark on this clone: Its antigen is not known.

The isolated RNA, all of it, was reverse transcribed, so expressed TCRB transcripts were what got sequenced. Sequenced by immunoSEQ multiplex PCR; TCRdb stores in-frame clones only, minus some. The sample yields 130,000 to 150,000 clones, about 13% seen once. The chain joins TRBV30 to TRBJ2-5, with D perhaps TRBD1 or TRBD2 (5 bases each). Sequencing input: central memory CD4+ T cells from blood. This clonotype was obtained from a man younger than 35 with type 1 diabetes. The CDR3 loop is CAWSQGTKETQYF. The CDR3 DNA sequence: TGTGCCTGGAGTCAAGGGACCAAAGAGACCCAGTACTTC.